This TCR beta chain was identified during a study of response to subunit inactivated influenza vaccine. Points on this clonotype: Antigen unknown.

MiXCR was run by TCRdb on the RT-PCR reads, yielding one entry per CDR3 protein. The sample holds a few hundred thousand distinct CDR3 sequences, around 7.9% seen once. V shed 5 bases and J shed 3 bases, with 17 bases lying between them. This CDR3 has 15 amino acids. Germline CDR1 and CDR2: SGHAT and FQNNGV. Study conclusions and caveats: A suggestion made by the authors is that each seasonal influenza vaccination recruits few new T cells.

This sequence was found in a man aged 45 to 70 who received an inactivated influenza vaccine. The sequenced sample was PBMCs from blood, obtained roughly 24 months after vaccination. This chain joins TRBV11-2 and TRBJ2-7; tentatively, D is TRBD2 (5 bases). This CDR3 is CASSQKGVFIYEQYF. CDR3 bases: TGTGCCAGCAGCCAAAAGGGAGTTTTCATCTACGAGCAGTACTTC.